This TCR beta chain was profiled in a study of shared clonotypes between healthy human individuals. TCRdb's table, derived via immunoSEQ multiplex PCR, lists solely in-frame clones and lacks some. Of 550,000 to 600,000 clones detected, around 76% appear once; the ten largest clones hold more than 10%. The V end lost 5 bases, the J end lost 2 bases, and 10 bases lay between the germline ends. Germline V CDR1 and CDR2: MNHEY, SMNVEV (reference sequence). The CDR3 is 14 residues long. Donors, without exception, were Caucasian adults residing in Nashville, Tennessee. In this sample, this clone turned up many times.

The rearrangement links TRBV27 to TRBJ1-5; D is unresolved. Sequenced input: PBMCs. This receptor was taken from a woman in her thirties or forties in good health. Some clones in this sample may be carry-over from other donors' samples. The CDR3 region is CASSPLGGNQPQHF. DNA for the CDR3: TGTGCCAGCAGTCCATTGGGTGGCAATCAGCCCCAGCATTTT.